The present T cell receptor (beta chain) was sequenced within a study of Ad26.COV2.S vaccination and SARS-CoV-2 variants. Whole-study context: The trial was COV1001 and the donor's arm was Ad26.COV2.S. Each vaccinee took Ad26.COV2.S intramuscularly, once or twice 56 days apart.

The assay was immunoSEQ multiplex PCR, and TCRdb's table has in-frame clones only and misses some. The sample lists 450,000 to 550,000 clones; approximately 89% were seen once. Treatment meaning: some 20 received Ad26.COV2.S at low or high dose, single or two shots; several received placebo; per-sample allocation not given. The samples date from day 63 after the first vaccine or placebo injection. V was pared by 0 bases and J by 4 bases, with 11 bases between. Looked up from germline, CDR1 is SGHRS and CDR2 is YFSETQ. This CDR3 has 15 amino acids. The source material was peripheral blood, sampled in a trial of Ad26.COV2.S vaccine versus placebo. This TCR came from a person aged 18-65 years who received the Ad26.COV2.S COVID-19 vaccine or a placebo. The chain combines TRBV5-1 with TRBJ1-5; D not resolved. The CDR3 protein is CASSLDGVGNQPQHF. CDR3 DNA sequence: TGCGCCAGCAGCTTGGATGGGGTAGGGAATCAGCCCCAGCATTTT.